This entry lists 10 T cell receptor beta chains sequenced from one sample in a study of graft-versus-host responses after intestinal transplantation. These TCRs' antigens remain unknown. The method was immunoSEQ multiplex PCR; TCRdb's version includes in-frame clones alone and lacks a portion of them. The data contain more than 95,000 clones, roughly 92% of them seen just once; the ten biggest clones take up more than 0.15%. The sequencing here drew on unstimulated CD4+ T cells sorted from spleen or lymph node cells, taken before intestinal transplant. The source is a human donor who received an intestinal transplant.

This sequence joins TRBV7-6 and TRBJ1-3, with 7 nucleotides matching TRBD1. Trimming at V came to 5 bases and at J to 0 bases, leaving 13 bases not matched to a gene. CDR3 length: 18 amino acids. Germline V gene sequence: CDR1 SGHVS, CDR2 FNYEAQ. The CDR3 bases are TGTGCCAGCAGCCTACAGGGGCCCGGGTGGAGCTCTGGAAACACCATATATTTT. It translates to CASSLQGPGWSSGNTIYF.

The genes are TRBV19 and TRBJ2-3, with D unresolved. The CDR3 spans 13 residues. The V end was cut by 2 bases, the J end by 4 bases, with 7 bases between. Germline lookup yields CDR1 LNHDA and CDR2 SQIVND (reference sequence). The CDR3 spells CASSIRSPDTQYF. CDR3 DNA: TGTGCCAGTAGTATAAGGAGTCCAGATACGCAGTATTTT.

This chain connects TRBV7-2 to TRBJ2-1; 7 nucleotides align to TRBD1. This CDR3 has 15 residues. The germline gives CDR1 SGHTA, CDR2 FQGNSA. The ends lost 6 bases at V and 0 bases at J; junction bases unmatched: 5. In DNA form, the CDR3 reads TGTGCCAGCAGTCAGACAGGGAGCTCCTACAATGAGCAGTTCTTC. Translated: CASSQTGSSYNEQFF.

The rearrangement uses TRBV29-1 and TRBJ2-1; tentatively, D is TRBD2 (7 bases). V was clipped by 4 bases and J by 2 bases, with 12 bases between them. CDR1 and CDR2 (germline): SQVTM, ANQGSEA. This CDR3 is built from 14 residues. DNA of the CDR3: TGCAGCGTTGGGGGGGGCGGTACCTACAATGAGCAGTTCTTC. Amino acids: CSVGGGGTYNEQFF.

The chain couples TRBV4-3 to TRBJ1-6, with D possibly TRBD1 on 6 matching bases. V lost 0 bases and J lost 7, with 16 bases in between. CDR3 length: 17 residues. The germline CDR1 and CDR2 sequences are LGHNA and YSLEER. CDR3 DNA sequence: TGCGCCAGCAGCCAAGATCCCTGGACAGCGACAAATTCACCCCTCCACTTT. Amino acids: CASSQDPWTATNSPLHF.

The V call is TRBV5-1, the J call TRBJ2-1; no definite D call. This CDR3 has 16 amino acids. Germline V CDR1 and CDR2: SGHRS, YFSETQ. V lost 1 base and J lost 0, with 11 bases in between. The DNA of the CDR3 is TGCGCCAGCAGCTTGTCGTCAGCGAGCTCCTACAATGAGCAGTTCTTC. Amino acid sequence: CASSLSSASSYNEQFF.

V is TRBV9 and J is TRBJ1-1; 9 bases are shared with TRBD1. V shed 3 bases, J shed 4 bases, and the junction held 7 bases outside the gene matches. The CDR3 extends over 15 amino acids. The germline CDR1 and CDR2 sequences are SGDLS and YYNGEE. The CDR3 DNA reads TGTGCCAGCAGCGCCGGACAGGGGTTTAGCACTGAAGCTTTCTTT. Protein: CASSAGQGFSTEAFF.

This chain joins TRBV27 and TRBJ1-2; a possible D gene is TRBD1 (6 bases). Trimming stripped 5 bases from V and 6 bases from J, with 13 bases between. In germline, CDR1 is MNHEY, CDR2 SMNVEV (reference sequence). The CDR3 runs 13 residues. The CDR3 reads CASSPGQLHGYTF. In nucleotides, the CDR3 is TGTGCCAGCAGTCCCGGACAGCTGCATGGCTACACCTTC.

The chain recombines TRBV5-1 with TRBJ1-1; D perhaps matches TRBD1 (5 bases). This CDR3 has 15 amino acids. The V gene's germline CDR1 is SGHRS and CDR2 YFSETQ. Trimming shortened V by 0 bases and J by 5 bases, and 14 bases separated the two germline ends. The CDR3 DNA follows: TGCGCCAGCAGCTTGGCCGCAGGGACTGGGACTGAAGCTTTCTTT. It is translated as CASSLAAGTGTEAFF.

J is TRBJ1-1 and V is TRBV7-8; 9 bases map to TRBD1. CDR1 SGHVS and CDR2 FQNEAQ come from the germline V gene. V was pared by 5 bases and J by 3 bases, with 7 bases of the junction left unmatched. The CDR3 is made up of 15 amino acids. The CDR3 loop reads CASSHRDRADTEAFF. CDR3 nucleotide sequence: TGTGCCAGCAGCCACCGGGACAGGGCTGACACTGAAGCTTTCTTT.